This T cell receptor (beta chain) was documented in a study of blood T cell repertoires in COVID-19. Looking at the study overall: Some COVID-19 samples were acute and others convalescent; all came from the United States, Italy and Spain. Nucleic acid was either cDNA or gDNA, and it came from T cells, B-cell-depleted T cells, or PBMCs.

Authors' data handling: Amplification of reference gene primers provided the estimated nucleated cell counts. Profiling relied on immunoSEQ multiplex PCR, and the TCRdb table lists in-frame clones only, not all of them. V and J calls plus clone size are reproduced from that table; the DNA served to infer D and trimming. This table holds about 530,000 clones, 85% to 90% found once. Trimming took 1 base from V and 0 from J, leaving 5 bases between them. This CDR3 region has 13 residues. Germline values: CDR1 GTSNPN, CDR2 SVGIG (reference sequence). Enrolment of Seattle patients took place during active infection, and they were followed longitudinally. This clone has just one count.

The receptor was derived from a woman aged 45-65 years with COVID-19, enrolled during active disease. The V and J genes are TRBV30 and TRBJ2-3; D is undetermined. Specimen: peripheral blood. The CDR3 DNA follows: TGTGCCTGGAGTGCCATCAGCACAGATACGCAGTATTTT. This gives the protein CAWSAISTDTQYF.